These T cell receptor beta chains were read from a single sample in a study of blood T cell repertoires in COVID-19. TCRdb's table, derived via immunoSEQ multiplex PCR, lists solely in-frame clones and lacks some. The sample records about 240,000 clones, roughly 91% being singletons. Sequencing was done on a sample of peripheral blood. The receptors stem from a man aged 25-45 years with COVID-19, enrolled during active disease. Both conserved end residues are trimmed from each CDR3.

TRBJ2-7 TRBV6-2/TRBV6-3 ASSYSDSYEQY
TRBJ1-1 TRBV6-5 ASRITKNTEAF
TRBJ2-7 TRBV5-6 ASSFWSGTGANEQY
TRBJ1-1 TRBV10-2 ASSGRDRGNTEAF
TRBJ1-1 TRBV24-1 ATSDPSPDREHTEAF
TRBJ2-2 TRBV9 ASSALQGNTGELF
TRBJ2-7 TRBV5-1 ASSLELTRGGIHEQY
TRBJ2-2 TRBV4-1 ASSLAGTPGELF
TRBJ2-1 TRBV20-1 SASALAGNYNEQF
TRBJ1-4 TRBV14 ASSQDPTGFEKLF
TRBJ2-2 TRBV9 ASSHDRVYDGELF
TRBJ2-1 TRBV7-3 ASSLGSGGAHNEQF
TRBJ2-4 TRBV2 ASSETTIKNIQY
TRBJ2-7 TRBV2 ASSEALGGVSQNEQY
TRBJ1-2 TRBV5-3 ARSLREGSLSYGYT
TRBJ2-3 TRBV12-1 ASSSRRTDTQY
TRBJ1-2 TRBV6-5 ASSYSSANYGYT
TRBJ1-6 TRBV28 ASRQGKSPLH
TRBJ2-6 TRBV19 ASSMAGRTSSGANVLT
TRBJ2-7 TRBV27 ASSSRVSYEQY
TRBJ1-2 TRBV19 ATRQGASDGYT
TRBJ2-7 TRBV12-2 ASRALRRDRTYEQY
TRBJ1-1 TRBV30 AWYLTGNTEAF
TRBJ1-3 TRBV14 ASSRPGLSGNTIY
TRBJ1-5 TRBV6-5 ASRGTGHSNQPQH
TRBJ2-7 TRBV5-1 ASSLGQTWAYEQY
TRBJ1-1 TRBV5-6 ASSPDRDTEAF
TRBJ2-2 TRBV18 ASSPGSPSTGELF
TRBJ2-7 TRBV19 ASSGPQGKYEQY
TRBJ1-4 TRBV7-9 ASSPPGQLRTEKLF